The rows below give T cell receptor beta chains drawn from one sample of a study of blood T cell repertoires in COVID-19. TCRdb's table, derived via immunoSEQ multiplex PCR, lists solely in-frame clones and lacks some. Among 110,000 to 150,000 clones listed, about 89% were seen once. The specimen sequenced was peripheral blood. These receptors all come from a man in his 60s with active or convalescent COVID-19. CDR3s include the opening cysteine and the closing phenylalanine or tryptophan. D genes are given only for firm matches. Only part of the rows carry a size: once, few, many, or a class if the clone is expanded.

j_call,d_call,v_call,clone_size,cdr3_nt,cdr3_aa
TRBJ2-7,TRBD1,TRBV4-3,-,TGCGCCAGCAGCCACCGACAGGGCTCCTACGAGCAGTACTTC,CASSHRQGSYEQYF
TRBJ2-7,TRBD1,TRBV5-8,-,TGTGCCAGCAAGCGAACAGGGGGCCCCTACGAGCAGTACTTC,CASKRTGGPYEQYF
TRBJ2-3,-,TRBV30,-,TGTGCCTTGGGACCAAACACAGATACGCAGTATTTT,CALGPNTDTQYF
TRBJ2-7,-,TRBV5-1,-,TGCGCCAGCAGCCAACAGGGAGGGGCCTACGAGCAGTACTTC,CASSQQGGAYEQYF
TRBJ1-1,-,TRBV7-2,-,TGTGCCAGCAGCACCCGGACAGTACTCAACACTGAAGCTTTCTTT,CASSTRTVLNTEAFF
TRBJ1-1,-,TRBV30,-,TGTACCTGGAGATTCCGGGGATTGAACACTGAAGCTTTCTTT,CTWRFRGLNTEAFF
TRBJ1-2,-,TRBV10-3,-,TGTGCCATCAGTGACTACAGGGTTGGAAACTATGGCTACACCTTC,CAISDYRVGNYGYTF
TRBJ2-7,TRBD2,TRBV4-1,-,TGCGCCAGCAGCCAATCAGCGGGAGAGATAAACGAGCAGTACTTC,CASSQSAGEINEQYF
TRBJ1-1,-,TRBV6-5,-,TGTGCCAGCTCGGCGGGAGACGCGGGGATGATTGAAGCTTTCTTT,CASSAGDAGMIEAFF
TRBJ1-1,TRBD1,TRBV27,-,TGTGCCAGCATCACAGGGGGGACTGAAGCTTTCTTT,CASITGGTEAFF
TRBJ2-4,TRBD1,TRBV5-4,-,TGTGCCAGCAAAGCACCGGGACAGGGGGGCGACATTCAGTACTTC,CASKAPGQGGDIQYF
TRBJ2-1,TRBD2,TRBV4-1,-,TGCGCCAGCGGGACTAGCGGGAGATATGAGCAGTTCTTC,CASGTSGRYEQFF
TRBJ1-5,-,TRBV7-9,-,TGTGCCAGCAGCTTATCGGGGAATCAGCCCCAGCATTTT,CASSLSGNQPQHF
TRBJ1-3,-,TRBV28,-,TGTGCCAGCAGTTTCCTGGAAAGGAGCGTATATTTT,CASSFLERSVYF
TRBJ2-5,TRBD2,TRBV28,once,TGTGCCAGCAGAGGGACTAGCGGAAGGCGGGGGGAGACCCAGTACTTC,CASRGTSGRRGETQYF
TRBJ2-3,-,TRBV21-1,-,TGTGCCAGCGGAAAACCTGGGGACAGGGCAGGGACAGATACGCAGTATTTT,CASGKPGDRAGTDTQYF
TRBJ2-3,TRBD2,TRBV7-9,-,TGTGCCAGTCCTCCAGCGGGAAGCACAGATACGCAGTATTTT,CASPPAGSTDTQYF
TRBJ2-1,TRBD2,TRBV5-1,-,TGCGCCAGCAGCTTCGGACTAGCGGGCTACAATGAGCAGTTCTTC,CASSFGLAGYNEQFF
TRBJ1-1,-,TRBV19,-,TGTGCCAGTAGTCAAGCGACCGGGACACAGAACACTGAAGCTTTCTTT,CASSQATGTQNTEAFF
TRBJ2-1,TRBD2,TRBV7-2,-,TGTGCCAGCAGCACCCGACTAGCGGGGGGGCCCTACAATGAGCAGTTCTTC,CASSTRLAGGPYNEQFF
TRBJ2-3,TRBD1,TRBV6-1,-,TGTGCCAGCAGTGAATGGATGGACAGGGAAGTCACAGATACGCAGTATTTT,CASSEWMDREVTDTQYF
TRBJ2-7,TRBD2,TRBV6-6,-,TGTGCCAGCAGTTACTCGAATCTAGCGGGAAGTTTCGAGCAGTACTTC,CASSYSNLAGSFEQYF
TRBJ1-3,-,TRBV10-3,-,TGTGCCATCAGATCTGACAAGGCGGGAAACACCATATATTTT,CAIRSDKAGNTIYF
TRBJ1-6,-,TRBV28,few,TGTGCCAGCAGTTTGGGACTCCTTGGGTCACCCCTCCACTTT,CASSLGLLGSPLHF
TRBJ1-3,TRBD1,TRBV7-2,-,TGTGCCAGCAGCATAGAAGGGGGCGGTGGAAACACCATATATTTT,CASSIEGGGGNTIYF
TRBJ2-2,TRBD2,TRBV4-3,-,TGCGCCAGCAGCCAAGATCCGGCGGGGGGCCCGGGGACCGGGGAGCTGTTTTTT,CASSQDPAGGPGTGELFF
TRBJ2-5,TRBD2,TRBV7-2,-,TGTGCCAGCAGCTTATGGGTGACTAGCGGACACCAAGAGACCCAGTACTTC,CASSLWVTSGHQETQYF
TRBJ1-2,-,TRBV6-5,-,TGTGCCAGCAGTCCGGCAAAGGGGGTAGGGTATGGCTACACCTTC,CASSPAKGVGYGYTF
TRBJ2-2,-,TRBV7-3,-,TGTGCCAGCAGCTTAGAGGCAGGGGTCACCGGGGAGCTGTTTTTT,CASSLEAGVTGELFF
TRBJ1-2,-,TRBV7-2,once,TGTGCCAGCAGCTTAAAACACAACTATGGCTACACCTTC,CASSLKHNYGYTF
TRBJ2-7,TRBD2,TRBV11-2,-,TGTGCCAGCAGCCCGATAGCGGGAGAGCGTTTCTACGAGCAGTACTTC,CASSPIAGERFYEQYF
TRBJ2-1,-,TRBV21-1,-,TGTGCCCTTAGCGCGAGCTCCTACAATGAGCAGTTCTTC,CALSASSYNEQFF
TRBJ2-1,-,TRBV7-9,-,TGTGCCAGCAGCTTAGGTCGCGGCGGACACCTATACAATGAGCAGTTCTTC,CASSLGRGGHLYNEQFF
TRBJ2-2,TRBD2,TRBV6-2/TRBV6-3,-,TGTGCCAGCAGTTACCTACTTAGCGGGAGGAACACCGGGGAGCTGTTTTTT,CASSYLLSGRNTGELFF
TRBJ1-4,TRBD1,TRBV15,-,TGTGCCACCAGCAGACTGGCAGGGGGCTTTGAAAAACTGTTTTTT,CATSRLAGGFEKLFF
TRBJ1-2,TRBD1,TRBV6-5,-,TGTGCCAGCAGACCGTTGGGACAGAACTATGGCTACACCTTC,CASRPLGQNYGYTF
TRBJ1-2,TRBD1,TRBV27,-,TGTGCCAGCAGTTTAAGGACAGGGGCCTATGGCTACACCTTC,CASSLRTGAYGYTF
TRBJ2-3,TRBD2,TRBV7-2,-,TGTGCCAGCAGCTTTCCTAGCGGGATCAGGGGCACAGATACGCAGTATTTT,CASSFPSGIRGTDTQYF
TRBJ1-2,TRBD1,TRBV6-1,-,TGTGCCAGCAGTGAGGACAGGGTGGGATATGGCTACACCTTC,CASSEDRVGYGYTF
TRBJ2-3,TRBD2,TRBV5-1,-,TGCGCCAGCAGCCCGACGACTAGCGGCACAGATACGCAGTATTTT,CASSPTTSGTDTQYF
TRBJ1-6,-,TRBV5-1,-,TGCGCCAGCAGCTACTCCTCCGGTGCTAATTCACCCCTCCACTTT,CASSYSSGANSPLHF
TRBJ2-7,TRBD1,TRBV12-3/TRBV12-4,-,TGTGCCAGCAGGACACAGGGGGCGGGGGAGCAGTACTTC,CASRTQGAGEQYF
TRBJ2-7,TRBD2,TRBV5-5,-,TGTGCCAGCAGCTCAGGACTAGCGGGAGTACTAGGCGAGCAGTACTTC,CASSSGLAGVLGEQYF
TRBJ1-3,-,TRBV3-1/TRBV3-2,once,TGTGCCAGCAGCCAAGGATTTAACCCCAGCTCTGGAAACACCATATATTTT,CASSQGFNPSSGNTIYF
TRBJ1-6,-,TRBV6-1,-,TGTGCCAGCAGTGAAAGGGGTATGTTGAGGCTCTTAATTAATTCACCCCTCCACTTT,CASSERGMLRLLINSPLHF
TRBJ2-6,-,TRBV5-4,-,TGTGCCAGCAAGCTGGGAGCTTCTGGGGCCAACGTCCTGACTTTC,CASKLGASGANVLTF
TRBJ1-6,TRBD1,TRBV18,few,TGTGCCAGCTCACCACGGTCCGGACAGGATAATTCACCCCTCCACTTT,CASSPRSGQDNSPLHF
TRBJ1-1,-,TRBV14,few,TGTGCCAGCAGCCCAGCCCGGGAATACCGGGGGAACACTGAAGCTTTCTTT,CASSPAREYRGNTEAFF
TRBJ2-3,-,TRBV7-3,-,TGTGCCAGCAGCCCCAACTGGGGGGGCTACACAGATACGCAGTATTTT,CASSPNWGGYTDTQYF
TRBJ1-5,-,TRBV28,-,TGTGCCAGCAGTACGAAGAGGGATCAGCCCCAGCATTTT,CASSTKRDQPQHF
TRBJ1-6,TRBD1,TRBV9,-,TGTGCCAGCAGCGATCGGGACAGCATTTCCCGGAATTCACCCCTCCACTTT,CASSDRDSISRNSPLHF
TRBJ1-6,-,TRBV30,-,TGTGCCTGGAGTGTGGGACAAGTCATATCACCCCTCCACTTT,CAWSVGQVISPLHF
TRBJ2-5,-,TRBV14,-,TGTGCCAGCAGCTTAAGATGGAGCATCCAAGAGACCCAGTACTTC,CASSLRWSIQETQYF
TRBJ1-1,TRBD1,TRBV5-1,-,TGCGCCAGCAGCGCACAGGGGAGGACTGAAGCTTTCTTT,CASSAQGRTEAFF
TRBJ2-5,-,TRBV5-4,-,TGTGCCAGCAGCGCGCAAGAGACCCAGTACTTC,CASSAQETQYF
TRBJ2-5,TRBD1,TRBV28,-,TGTGCCAGCGGGGGACAGTTCCAAGAGACCCAGTACTTC,CASGGQFQETQYF
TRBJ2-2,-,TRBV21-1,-,TGTGCCAGCAGCAAAGCGGTGACAGGGGGCTTCGGGGAGCTGTTTTTT,CASSKAVTGGFGELFF
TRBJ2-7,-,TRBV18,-,TGTGCCAGCTCACCGATCCTGTCAGGGTACGAGCAGTACTTC,CASSPILSGYEQYF
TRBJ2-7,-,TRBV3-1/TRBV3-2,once,TGTGCCAGCAGCCAAAGACGCGGAGGGCAGTACTTC,CASSQRRGGQYF